These T cell receptor beta chains were read from a single sample in a study of blood T cell repertoires in COVID-19. Method: immunoSEQ multiplex PCR; TCRdb's copy keeps in-frame clones and lacks some. The repertoire includes roughly 60,000 clones, around 84% of them detected once, and 5.6% sits in the top ten. The sample taken for sequencing was peripheral blood. Receptor source: a woman aged 55-70 years with acute or convalescent COVID-19. CDR3s include the opening cysteine and the closing phenylalanine or tryptophan. The D gene is left open where the match is weak. Where a row states a size, it is once, few, many or the class of an expanded clone; other rows omit it.

CDR3aa | CDR3nt | d_gene | j_gene | len | abundance | v_gene
CASSLAGGNSGNTIYF | TGTGCCAGCAGCTTGGCGGGCGGGAACTCTGGAAACACCATATATTTT | NA | TRBJ1-3 | 16 | NA | TRBV5-5
CASSPSQGGNYGYTF | TGTGCCAGCAGTCCTTCCCAGGGAGGGAACTATGGCTACACCTTC | NA | TRBJ1-2 | 15 | NA | TRBV27
CASSAFPGGNEQFF | TGTGCCAGCAGCGCCTTTCCAGGGGGCAATGAGCAGTTCTTC | TRBD1 | TRBJ2-1 | 14 | NA | TRBV9
CASSLYGGPNGYTF | TGTGCCAGCAGCTTATACGGGGGACCGAATGGCTACACCTTC | NA | TRBJ1-2 | 14 | NA | TRBV11-2
CASGSGQGSTEAFF | TGTGCCAGCGGTTCAGGACAGGGGTCCACTGAAGCTTTCTTT | NA | TRBJ1-1 | 14 | NA | TRBV21-1
CASSDMSTDTQYF | TGTGCCAGCTCGGACATGAGCACAGATACGCAGTATTTT | NA | TRBJ2-3 | 13 | NA | TRBV9
CATILRGAGDHHEQYF | TGTGCCACCATTCTGAGGGGAGCGGGGGATCACCACGAGCAGTACTTC | TRBD2 | TRBJ2-7 | 16 | NA | TRBV4-2
CASSEYGGGAKETQYF | TGTGCCAGCAGTGAATATGGCGGGGGGGCGAAGGAGACCCAGTACTTC | TRBD2 | TRBJ2-5 | 16 | NA | TRBV6-1
CASGLPILSGRDTQYF | TGTGCTAGTGGCCTGCCCATATTGTCAGGGAGGGATACGCAGTATTTT | NA | TRBJ2-3 | 16 | few | TRBV12-5
CAAAQGQGTQYF | TGTGCCGCCGCCCAGGGCCAGGGGACCCAGTACTTC | NA | TRBJ2-5 | 12 | NA | TRBV2